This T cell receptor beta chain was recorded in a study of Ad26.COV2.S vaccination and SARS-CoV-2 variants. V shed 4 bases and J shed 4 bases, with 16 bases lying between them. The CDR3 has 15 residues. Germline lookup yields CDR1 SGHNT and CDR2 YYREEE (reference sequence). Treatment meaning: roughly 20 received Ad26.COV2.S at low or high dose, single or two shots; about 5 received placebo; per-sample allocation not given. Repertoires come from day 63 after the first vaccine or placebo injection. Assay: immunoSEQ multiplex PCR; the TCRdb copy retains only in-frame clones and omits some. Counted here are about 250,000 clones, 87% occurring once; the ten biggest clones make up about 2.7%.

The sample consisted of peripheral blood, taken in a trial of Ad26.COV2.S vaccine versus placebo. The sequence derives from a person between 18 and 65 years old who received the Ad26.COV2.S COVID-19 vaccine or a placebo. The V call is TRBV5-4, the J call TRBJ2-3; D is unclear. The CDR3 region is CASSPNPQPPDTQYF. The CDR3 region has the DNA TGTGCCAGCAGCCCCAATCCCCAGCCCCCAGATACGCAGTATTTT.